These T cell receptor beta chains were read from a single sample in a study of cytomegalovirus exposure and HLA in healthy donors. Method: immunoSEQ multiplex PCR; TCRdb's copy keeps in-frame clones and lacks some. Among approximately 150,000 clones listed, roughly three quarters were seen once. Sequencing was done on a sample of PBMCs. These receptors were obtained from a man between 18 and 35 years old in good health and CMV-seropositive. Both conserved end residues are part of each CDR3. D genes are given only for firm matches. Clone size is given for some rows only: seen once, a few or many times, or a class if the clone is expanded.

TRBV6-1	-	TRBJ2-3	-	TGTGCCAGCAGTGACCCGGGCACAGATACGCAGTATTTT	CASSDPGTDTQYF
TRBV2	-	TRBJ1-5	few	TGTGCCAGCAGTGAAGGCGGGGGGAATCAGCCCCAGCATTTT	CASSEGGGNQPQHF
TRBV5-6	TRBD2	TRBJ2-1	-	TGTGCCAGCAGCGACTTAGGACTAGCGGGAGAAGGAGAGCAGTTCTTC	CASSDLGLAGEGEQFF
TRBV25-1	-	TRBJ2-2	-	TGTGCCAGCAGTGAATATGCCACAGCGAACACCGGGGAGCTGTTTTTT	CASSEYATANTGELFF
TRBV2	-	TRBJ2-6	-	TGTGCCAGCCAAGGCGAGGGGACTGGGGCCAACGTCCTGGCTTTC	CASQGEGTGANVLAF
TRBV15	-	TRBJ1-4	few	TGTGCCACCAGCAGGGAACAGCTAACTAATGAAAAACTGTTTTTT	CATSREQLTNEKLFF
TRBV5-1	-	TRBJ2-5	once	TGCGCCAGCAGCCCCACGGGCCGGCGGGGACAAGAGACCCAGTACTTC	CASSPTGRRGQETQYF
TRBV7-9	TRBD1	TRBJ1-5	-	TGTGCCAGCAGCTACGGACAGGTGGGGTCCAATCAGCCCCAGCATTTT	CASSYGQVGSNQPQHF
TRBV19	TRBD1	TRBJ2-2	-	TGTGCCACCCCGGGACAGGGTTCCGCCGGGGAGCTGTTTTTT	CATPGQGSAGELFF
TRBV25-1	-	TRBJ1-4	few	TGTGCCAGCAGTGGGCCGGGAGAAAAACTGTTTTTT	CASSGPGEKLFF
TRBV5-6	-	TRBJ1-1	few	TGTGCCAGCAGCTTTTATGGCAGGCAGGGCACTGAAGCTTTCTTT	CASSFYGRQGTEAFF
TRBV15	TRBD2	TRBJ2-1	few	TGTGCCACCAGCAGGAGAGGACTAGCGGCCAACAATGAGCAGTTCTTC	CATSRRGLAANNEQFF
TRBV12-5	-	TRBJ1-3	-	TGTGCTAGTGGTCCAACCATTGCGGGAACTGGAAACACCATATATTTT	CASGPTIAGTGNTIYF
TRBV15	-	TRBJ2-3	-	TGTGCCACCAGCAGTGGAGCTGGTAGCACAGATACGCAGTATTTT	CATSSGAGSTDTQYF
TRBV7-2	-	TRBJ1-5	-	TGTGCCAGCAGCTTAGTACAGAATAGCAATCAGCCCCAGCATTTT	CASSLVQNSNQPQHF
TRBV29-1	-	TRBJ2-5	-	TGCAGCGTTGAGAGGGGGGGAGAGACCCAGTACTTC	CSVERGGETQYF
TRBV7-6	TRBD2	TRBJ2-2	-	TGTGCCAGCAGCTTAGTCCCTAGCGGGAGTCGAAGGACCGGGGAGCTGTTTTTT	CASSLVPSGSRRTGELFF
TRBV18	TRBD2	TRBJ2-1	once	TGTGCCAGCTCACCCGGACTAGTCCTTGGCAATGAGCAGTTCTTC	CASSPGLVLGNEQFF
TRBV30	-	TRBJ1-1	-	TGTGCCTGGAGTATCGGGACAGAAGCTTTCTTT	CAWSIGTEAFF
TRBV28	TRBD2	TRBJ2-1	-	TGTGCCAGCAGTCCGAACCGTCCGGGACTAGCGCGGAACAATGAGCAGTTCTTC	CASSPNRPGLARNNEQFF
TRBV5-4	TRBD2	TRBJ2-5	-	TGTGCCAGCAGCTCCGGACTAGCGGGGGGTTTGATACAAGAGACCCAGTACTTC	CASSSGLAGGLIQETQYF
TRBV5-1	TRBD1	TRBJ1-4	-	TGCGCCAGCAGGGGGACAGTCGCAACTAATGAAAAACTGTTTTTT	CASRGTVATNEKLFF